This passage covers 11 T cell receptor beta chains from one sample sequenced in a study of siplizumab effects on memory and regulatory T cells. Measured with immunoSEQ multiplex PCR; TCRdb has only the in-frame clones, and not every one. The table shows approximately 60,000 clones, with 65% to 80% occurring only once. Sequenced input: memory CD4+ T cells sorted from blood. These receptors were collected from a human donor in good health.

The rearrangement joins TRBV4-1 to TRBJ1-2; 9 bases align to TRBD1. Germline loops: CDR1 MGHRA, CDR2 YSYEKL. The CDR3 contains 17 residues. The V segment lost 1 base and the J segment 6 bases; nucleotides outside the gene matches: 12. CDR3 bases: TGCGCCAGCAGCCAAGGTCGTACCGGGACAGGGCTGGATGGCTACACCTTC. As protein: CASSQGRTGTGLDGYTF.

This clone was counted a few times. The chain recombines TRBV19 with TRBJ2-7; the D call may be TRBD1 or TRBD2 (5 bases each). The ends were cut back, 6 bases at V and 7 bases at J, with 7 bases in the middle. CDR3 length: 10 residues. Germline CDR1 is LNHDA and CDR2 is SQIVND (reference sequence). The CDR3: CASREGEQYF. DNA for the CDR3: TGTGCCAGTAGAGAGGGGGAGCAGTACTTC.

The gene calls are TRBV11-2 and TRBJ2-1; 14 bases are shared with TRBD2. CDR1 SGHAT and CDR2 FQNNGV come from the germline V gene. Trimming removed 5 bases from V and 4 bases from J; junction bases left unmatched: 13. The CDR3 runs to 19 residues. This chain's CDR3 is CASSLRTGTSGGPYNEQFF. For the CDR3, the DNA is TGTGCCAGCAGCCTCCGGACAGGGACTAGCGGGGGACCGTACAATGAGCAGTTCTTC.

There are a few counts of this clone. The chain joins TRBV6-6 to TRBJ1-2; D gene ambiguous. The CDR3 contains 14 residues. CDR1 MNHNY and CDR2 SVGAGI come from the germline V gene (reference sequence). V lost 4 bases and J 3 bases, leaving 12 bases between the germline ends. In DNA form, the CDR3 reads TGTGCCAGCAGTTCCGCACAGAGATACTATGGCTACACCTTC. Translating it yields CASSSAQRYYGYTF.

The chain joins TRBV28 to TRBJ2-4, with D perhaps given as TRBD1 or TRBD2 (5 bases each). CDR1 is MDHEN, CDR2 SYDVKM, per germline. The V end was cut by 8 bases, the J end by 0 bases, with 17 bases between. There are 16 residues in the CDR3. DNA of the CDR3: TGTGCCAGCGGGGGACGGGAAGCACTAGCCAAAAACATTCAGTACTTC. Residues: CASGGREALAKNIQYF.

The rearrangement joins TRBV18 to TRBJ2-7; tentative D call: TRBD2 (5 bases). Looked up from germline, CDR1 is KGHSH and CDR2 is LQKENI. The CDR3 contains 12 residues. V was pared by 11 bases and J by 6 bases, with 17 bases between. Written as DNA, the CDR3 is TGTGCCGGATCAGCCGGGGTTTCCGAGCAGTACTTC. Translation gives CAGSAGVSEQYF. The whole variable domain, remainder taken from reference TRBV18 and TRBJ2-7, is NAGVMQNPRHLVRRRGQEARLRCSPMKGHSHVYWYRQLPEEGLKFMVYLQKENIIDESGMPKERFSAEFPKEGPSILRIQQVVRGDSAAYFCAGSAGVSEQYFGPGTRLTVT.

This chain connects TRBV19 to TRBJ1-1; no definite D call. Trimming removed 3 bases from V and 0 bases from J, with 11 bases in between. The CDR3 is made up of 15 amino acids. CDR1 is LNHDA, CDR2 SQIVND, per germline (reference sequence). In DNA, the CDR3 is TGTGCCAGTAGTATCCGGCAGTTCATGAACACTGAAGCTTTCTTT. It codes for CASSIRQFMNTEAFF.

This rearrangement joins TRBV18 to TRBJ1-3; 7 positions agree with TRBD1. The germline V gene encodes CDR1 KGHSH and CDR2 LQKENI. The ends lost 3 bases at V and 4 bases at J; junction bases unmatched: 6. The CDR3 covers 15 residues. CDR3 nucleotides: TGTGCCAGCTCACCCCTGACAGGGTCGGGAAACACCATATATTTT. Translation: CASSPLTGSGNTIYF.

The CDR3 DNA reads as TGCGCCAGCAGCTTGGCAGGGCCAAACTCTGGAAACACCATATATTTT. Translating gives CASSLAGPNSGNTIYF. The chain combines TRBV5-1 with TRBJ1-3; D is perhaps TRBD1 (5 bases). The V gene lost 0 bases and the J gene lost 0 bases, with 10 bases spanning the gap. This CDR3 spans 16 amino acids. The germline V gene encodes CDR1 SGHRS and CDR2 YFSETQ.

The rearrangement links TRBV18 to TRBJ2-2, with a possible D match to TRBD1 (5 bases). V was trimmed by 1 base and J by 2 bases, leaving 11 bases between them. Per germline, CDR1 KGHSH and CDR2 LQKENI. This CDR3 has 16 residues. CDR3 in amino acids: CASSPRQGTNTGELFF. CDR3 in DNA: TGTGCCAGCTCACCACGTCAGGGAACAAACACCGGGGAGCTGTTTTTT.

In its sample, this clone was seen a few times. The chain combines TRBV6-5 with TRBJ2-7, with D possibly TRBD1 on 5 matching bases. This CDR3 has 15 amino acids. Trimming cost V 4 bases and J 9 bases, with 22 bases left between them. Germline loops: CDR1 MNHEY, CDR2 SVGAGI. CDR3 sequence: CASSSPELGPRAQYF. In DNA form, the CDR3 reads TGTGCCAGCAGTTCGCCCGAGCTGGGGCCTCGGGCGCAGTACTTC.